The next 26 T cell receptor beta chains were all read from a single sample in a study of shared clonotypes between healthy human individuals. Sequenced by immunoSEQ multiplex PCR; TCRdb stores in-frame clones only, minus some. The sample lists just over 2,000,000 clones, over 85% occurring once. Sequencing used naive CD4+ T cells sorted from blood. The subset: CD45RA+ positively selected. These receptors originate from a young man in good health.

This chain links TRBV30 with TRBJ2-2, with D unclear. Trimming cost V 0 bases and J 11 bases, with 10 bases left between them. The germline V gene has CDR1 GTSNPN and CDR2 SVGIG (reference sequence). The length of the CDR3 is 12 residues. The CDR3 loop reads CAWSVGRYELFF. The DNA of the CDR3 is TGTGCCTGGAGTGTAGGTCGTTACGAGCTGTTTTTT. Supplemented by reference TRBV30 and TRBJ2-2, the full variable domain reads SQTIHQWPATLVQPVGSPLSLECTVEGTSNPNLYWYRQAAGRGLQLLFYSVGIGQISSEVPQNLSASRPQDRQFILSSKKLLLSDSGFYLCAWSVGRYELFFGEGSRLTVL.

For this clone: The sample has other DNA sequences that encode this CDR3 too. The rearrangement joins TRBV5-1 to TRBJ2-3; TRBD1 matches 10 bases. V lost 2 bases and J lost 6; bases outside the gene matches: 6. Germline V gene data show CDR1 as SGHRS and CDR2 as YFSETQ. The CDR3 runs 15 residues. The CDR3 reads CASSLPGQGSDTQYF. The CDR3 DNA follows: TGCGCCAGCAGCTTACCGGGACAGGGGTCGGATACGCAGTATTTT.

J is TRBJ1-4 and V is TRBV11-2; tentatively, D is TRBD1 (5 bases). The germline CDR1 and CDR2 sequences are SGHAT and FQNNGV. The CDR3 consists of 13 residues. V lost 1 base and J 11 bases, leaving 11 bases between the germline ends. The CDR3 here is CASSLAEGLKLFF. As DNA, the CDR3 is TGTGCCAGCAGCTTAGCTGAGGGGTTGAAACTGTTTTTT.

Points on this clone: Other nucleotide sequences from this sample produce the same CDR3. The CDR3 sequence is CASSLAGSGANVLTF. In nucleotides, the CDR3 is TGTGCCAGCAGCTTAGCAGGGTCTGGGGCCAACGTCCTGACTTTC. The V call is TRBV7-9, the J call TRBJ2-6; D unclear. The CDR3 extends over 15 amino acids. The V end was cut by 0 bases, the J end by 1 base, with 4 bases between. In germline, CDR1 is SEHNR, CDR2 FQNEAQ (reference sequence).

CDR3 loop: CSAGSGVSGNTIYF. The CDR3 DNA sequence: TGCAGCGCCGGTTCTGGTGTATCTGGAAACACCATATATTTT. This chain uses TRBV29-1 with TRBJ1-3; D not certain. CDR1 SQVTM and CDR2 ANQGSEA come from the germline V gene. With 7 bases removed from V and 1 base from J, the gap between germline ends came to 14 bases. This CDR3 is built from 14 residues.

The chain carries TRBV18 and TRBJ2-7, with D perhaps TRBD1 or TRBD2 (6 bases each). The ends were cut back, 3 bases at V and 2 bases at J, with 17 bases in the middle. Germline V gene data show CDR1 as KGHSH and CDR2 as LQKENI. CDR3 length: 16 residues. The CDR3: CASSPTGAGTTYEQYF. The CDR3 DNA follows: TGTGCCAGCTCACCCACGGGGGCAGGGACCACCTACGAGCAGTACTTC.

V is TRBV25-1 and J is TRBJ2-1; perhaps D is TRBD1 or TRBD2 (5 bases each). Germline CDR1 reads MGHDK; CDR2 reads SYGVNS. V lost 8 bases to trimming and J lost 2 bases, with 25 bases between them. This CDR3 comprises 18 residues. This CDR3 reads CASSDYNFPGAAYNEQFF. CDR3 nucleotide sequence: TGTGCCAGCTCCGACTACAATTTCCCCGGGGCTGCCTACAATGAGCAGTTCTTC.

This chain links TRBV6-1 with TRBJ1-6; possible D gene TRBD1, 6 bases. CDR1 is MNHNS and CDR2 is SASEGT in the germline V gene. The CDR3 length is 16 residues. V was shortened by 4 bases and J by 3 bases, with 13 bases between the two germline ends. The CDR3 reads CASSARQAVYNSPLHF. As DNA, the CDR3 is TGTGCCAGCAGTGCCCGACAGGCCGTCTATAATTCACCCCTCCACTTT.

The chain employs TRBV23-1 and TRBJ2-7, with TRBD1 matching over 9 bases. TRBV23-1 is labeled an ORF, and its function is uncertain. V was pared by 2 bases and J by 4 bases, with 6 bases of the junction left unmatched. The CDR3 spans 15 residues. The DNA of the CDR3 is TGCGCCAGCAGTCAAAGGACAGGGGTAACGTACGAGCAGTACTTC. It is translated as CASSQRTGVTYEQYF.

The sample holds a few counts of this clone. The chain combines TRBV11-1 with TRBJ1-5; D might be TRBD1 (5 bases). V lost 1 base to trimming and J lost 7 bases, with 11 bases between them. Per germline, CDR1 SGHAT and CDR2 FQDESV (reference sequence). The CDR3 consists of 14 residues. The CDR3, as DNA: TGTGCCAGCAGCTTAGAAGGGGTGGAGCAGCCCCAGCATTTT. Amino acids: CASSLEGVEQPQHF.

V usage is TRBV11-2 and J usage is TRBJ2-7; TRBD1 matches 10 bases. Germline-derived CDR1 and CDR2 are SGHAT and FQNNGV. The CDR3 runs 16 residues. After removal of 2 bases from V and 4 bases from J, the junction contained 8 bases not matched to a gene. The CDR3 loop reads CASSLFPDRGQYEQYF. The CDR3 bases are TGTGCCAGCAGCTTATTTCCCGACAGGGGGCAGTACGAGCAGTACTTC.

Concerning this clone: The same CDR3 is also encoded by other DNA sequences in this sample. The CDR3 protein is CASRTGGANTGELFF. Here the CDR3 DNA reads TGTGCCAGCAGGACAGGGGGTGCGAACACCGGGGAGCTGTTTTTT. The chain carries TRBV6-5 and TRBJ2-2, with 9 nucleotides matching TRBD1. V lost 6 bases to trimming and J lost 0 bases; unmatched junction nucleotides: 2. Germline V lookup: CDR1 MNHEY, CDR2 SVGAGI. There are 15 residues in the CDR3.

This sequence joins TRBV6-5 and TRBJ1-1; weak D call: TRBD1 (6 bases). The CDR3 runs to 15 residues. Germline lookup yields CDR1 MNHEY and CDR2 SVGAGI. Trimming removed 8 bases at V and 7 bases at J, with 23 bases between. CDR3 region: CASAHRQNSGVEAFF. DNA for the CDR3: TGTGCCAGCGCACACCGACAAAATTCAGGGGTTGAAGCTTTCTTT.

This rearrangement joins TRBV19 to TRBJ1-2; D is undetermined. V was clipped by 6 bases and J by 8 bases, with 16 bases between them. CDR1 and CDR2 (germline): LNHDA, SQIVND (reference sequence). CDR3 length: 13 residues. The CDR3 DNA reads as TGTGCCAGTAGCACCCTCCCTGGAAGCGGCTACACCTTC. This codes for CASSTLPGSGYTF.

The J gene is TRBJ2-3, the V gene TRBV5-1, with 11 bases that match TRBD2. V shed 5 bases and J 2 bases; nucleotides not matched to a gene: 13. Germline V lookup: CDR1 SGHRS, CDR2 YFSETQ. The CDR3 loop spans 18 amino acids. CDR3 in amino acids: CASRSLASGGPITDTQYF. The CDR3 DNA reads TGCGCCAGCAGAAGTTTGGCTAGCGGGGGGCCGATCACAGATACGCAGTATTTT. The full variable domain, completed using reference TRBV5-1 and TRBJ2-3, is KAGVTQTPRYLIKTRGQQVTLSCSPISGHRSVSWYQQTPGQGLQFLFEYFSETQRNKGNFPGRFSGRQFSNSRSEMNVSTLELGDSALYLCASRSLASGGPITDTQYFGPGTRLTVL.

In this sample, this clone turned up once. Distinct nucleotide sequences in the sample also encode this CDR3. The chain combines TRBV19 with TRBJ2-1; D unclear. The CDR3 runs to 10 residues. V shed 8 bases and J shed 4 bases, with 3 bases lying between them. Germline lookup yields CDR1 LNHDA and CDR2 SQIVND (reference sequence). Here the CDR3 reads CASGYNEQFF. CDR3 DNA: TGTGCCAGTGGTTACAATGAGCAGTTCTTC. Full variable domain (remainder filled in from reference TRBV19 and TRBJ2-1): DGGITQSPKYLFRKEGQNVTLSCEQNLNHDAMYWYRQDPGQGLRLIYYSQIVNDFQKGDIAEGYSVSREKKESFPLTVTSAQKNPTAFYLCASGYNEQFFGPGTRLTVL.

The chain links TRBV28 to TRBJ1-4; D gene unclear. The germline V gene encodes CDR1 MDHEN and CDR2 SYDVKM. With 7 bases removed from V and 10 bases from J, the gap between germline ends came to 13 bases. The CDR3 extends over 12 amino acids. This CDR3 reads CASTDVGVKLFF. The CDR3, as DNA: TGTGCCAGCACCGATGTTGGGGTAAAACTGTTTTTT.

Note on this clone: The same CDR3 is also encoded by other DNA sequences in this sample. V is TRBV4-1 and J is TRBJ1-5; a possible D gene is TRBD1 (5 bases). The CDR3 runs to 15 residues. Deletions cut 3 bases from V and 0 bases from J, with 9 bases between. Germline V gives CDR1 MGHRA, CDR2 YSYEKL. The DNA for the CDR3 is TGCGCCAGCAGCCAGGGGGACGGTAGCAATCAGCCCCAGCATTTT. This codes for CASSQGDGSNQPQHF.

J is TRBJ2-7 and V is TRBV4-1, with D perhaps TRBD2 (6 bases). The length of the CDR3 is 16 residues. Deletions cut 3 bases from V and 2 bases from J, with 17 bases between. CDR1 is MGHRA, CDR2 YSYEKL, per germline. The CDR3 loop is CASSQGRGGNTYEQYF. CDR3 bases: TGCGCCAGCAGCCAGGGGCGTGGCGGGAATACCTACGAGCAGTACTTC.

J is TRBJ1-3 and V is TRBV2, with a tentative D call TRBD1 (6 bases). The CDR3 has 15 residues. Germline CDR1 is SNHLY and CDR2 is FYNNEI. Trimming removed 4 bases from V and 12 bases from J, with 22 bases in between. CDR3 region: CASSVDTGRGGDIYF. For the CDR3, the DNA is TGTGCCAGCAGTGTAGACACAGGGCGAGGAGGTGACATATATTTT. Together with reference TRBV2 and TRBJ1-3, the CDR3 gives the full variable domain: EPEVTQTPSHQVTQMGQEVILRCVPISNHLYFYWYRQILGQKVEFLVSFYNNEISEKSEIFDDQFSVERPDGSNFTLKIRSTKLEDSAMYFCASSVDTGRGGDIYFGEGSWLTVV.

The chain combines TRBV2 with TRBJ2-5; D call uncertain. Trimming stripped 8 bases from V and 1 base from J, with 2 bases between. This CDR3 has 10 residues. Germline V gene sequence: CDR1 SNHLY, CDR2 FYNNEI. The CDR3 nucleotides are TGTGCCAGCGTCCAAGAGACCCAGTACTTC. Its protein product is CASVQETQYF.

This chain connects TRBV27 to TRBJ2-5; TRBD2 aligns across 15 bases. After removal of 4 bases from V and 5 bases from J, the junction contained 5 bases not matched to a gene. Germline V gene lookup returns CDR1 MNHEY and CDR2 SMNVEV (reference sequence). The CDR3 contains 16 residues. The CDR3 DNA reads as TGTGCCAGCAGTTGGACTAGCGGGGGGGCCCGGGAGACCCAGTACTTC. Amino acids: CASSWTSGGARETQYF.

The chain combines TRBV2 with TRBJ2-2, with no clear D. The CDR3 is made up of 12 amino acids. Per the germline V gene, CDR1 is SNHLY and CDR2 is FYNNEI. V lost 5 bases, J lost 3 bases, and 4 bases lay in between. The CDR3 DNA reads TGTGCCAGCAGTTCCCACACCGGGGAGCTGTTTTTT. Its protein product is CASSSHTGELFF.

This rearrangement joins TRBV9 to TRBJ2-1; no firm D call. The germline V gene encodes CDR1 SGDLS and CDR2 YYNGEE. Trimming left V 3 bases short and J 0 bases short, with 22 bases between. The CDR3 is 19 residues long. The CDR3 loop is CASSARAAKELTSYNEQFF. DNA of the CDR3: TGTGCCAGCAGCGCAAGGGCGGCGAAAGAGCTTACCTCCTACAATGAGCAGTTCTTC.

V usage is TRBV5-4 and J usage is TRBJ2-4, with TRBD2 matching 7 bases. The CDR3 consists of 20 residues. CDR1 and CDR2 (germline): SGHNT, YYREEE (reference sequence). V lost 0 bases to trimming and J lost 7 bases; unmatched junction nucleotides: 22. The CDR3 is CASSLGEEQGLISGVNIQYF. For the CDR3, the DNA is TGTGCCAGCAGCTTGGGGGAGGAACAAGGGCTAATAAGCGGGGTGAACATTCAGTACTTC.

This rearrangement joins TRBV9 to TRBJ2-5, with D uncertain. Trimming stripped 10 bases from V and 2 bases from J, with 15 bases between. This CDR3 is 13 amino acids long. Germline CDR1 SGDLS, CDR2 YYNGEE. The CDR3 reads CAPGGSLQETQYF. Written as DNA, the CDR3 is TGTGCCCCCGGTGGCAGTCTACAAGAGACCCAGTACTTC.